The 16 T cell receptor beta chains below were found in one sample sequenced in a study of Ad26.COV2.S vaccination and SARS-CoV-2 variants. The repertoire was sequenced with immunoSEQ multiplex PCR; TCRdb's copy has only in-frame clones and lacks some. The data hold some 350,000 clones, with about 91% observed a single time. Sample: peripheral blood, taken after recovery from COVID-19. These receptors were taken from a human donor who had recovered from COVID-19.

This chain connects TRBV5-1 to TRBJ1-6, with 8 bases lining up with TRBD1. The germline V gene has CDR1 SGHRS and CDR2 YFSETQ. V trimming: 0 bases; J trimming: 9 bases; junction bases outside the gene matches: 8. The CDR3 is 16 amino acids. CDR3 protein: CASSLVGQEGGSPLHF. The CDR3 DNA sequence: TGCGCCAGCAGCTTGGTGGGACAGGAAGGCGGTTCACCCCTCCACTTT.

The gene calls are TRBV9 and TRBJ2-1; D is ambiguous. Trimming removed 0 bases from V and 5 bases from J, with 9 bases in between. The CDR3 sequence is 14 residues long. CDR1 SGDLS and CDR2 YYNGEE come from the germline V gene. CDR3 nucleotides: TGTGCCAGCAGCGTAGCAGTGACAAACAATGAGCAGTTCTTC. Protein: CASSVAVTNNEQFF.

The chain combines TRBV6-5 with TRBJ2-3; 9 bases fit TRBD1. The CDR3 runs to 15 residues. V lost 4 bases and J lost 2; bases outside the gene matches: 4. Germline lookup yields CDR1 MNHEY and CDR2 SVGAGI. As DNA, the CDR3 is TGTGCCAGCAGTTTTCACAGGGGGCTCACAGATACGCAGTATTTT. Amino acids: CASSFHRGLTDTQYF.

This clone showed up just once. The chain carries TRBV7-2 and TRBJ1-3, with unresolved D. Trimming took off 3 bases at V and 3 bases at J, with 12 bases between the two ends. The germline CDR1 and CDR2 sequences are SGHTA and FQGNSA. The CDR3 has 15 amino acids. CDR3 sequence reads: CASSFASVGGNTIYF. In DNA, the CDR3 is TGTGCCAGCAGCTTCGCTTCAGTAGGTGGAAACACCATATATTTT.

The chain uses TRBV6-2 or TRBV6-3 and TRBJ2-3, with D possibly called TRBD1 or TRBD2 (5 bases each). The germline CDR1 and CDR2 sequences are MNHEY and SVGEGT. The CDR3 runs to 11 residues. V lost 2 bases and J lost 11, with 8 bases in between. This CDR3 is CASSYGGGQYF. The CDR3 coding sequence is TGTGCCAGCAGTTACGGGGGTGGGCAGTATTTT.

V and J are TRBV7-9 and TRBJ1-1; perhaps TRBD1 as D (6 bases). Germline assignment: CDR1 SEHNR and CDR2 FQNEAQ (reference sequence). V was trimmed by 0 bases and J by 4 bases, leaving 12 bases between them. This CDR3 contains 15 residues. CDR3 region: CASSLAGGSGTEAFF. CDR3 DNA sequence: TGTGCCAGCAGCTTAGCTGGGGGCAGTGGCACTGAAGCTTTCTTT.

The CDR3: CASSFKGGNTEAFF. DNA for the CDR3: TGTGCCAGCAGCTTCAAAGGGGGGAACACTGAAGCTTTCTTT. V gene TRBV7-9 combines with J gene TRBJ1-1, with a tentative D call TRBD1 (6 bases). V was trimmed by 3 bases and J by 1 base, leaving 9 bases between them. The CDR3 spans 14 residues. CDR1 is SEHNR, CDR2 FQNEAQ, per germline (reference sequence).

V and J are TRBV11-3 and TRBJ2-3, with 10 bases matching TRBD2. CDR1 is SGHNT, CDR2 YENEEA, per germline. V trimming: 5 bases; J trimming: 2 bases; junction bases outside the gene matches: 10. The CDR3 length is 17 residues. CDR3 sequence reads: CASSQRTSGTTTDTQYF. CDR3 DNA: TGTGCCAGCAGCCAGAGGACTAGCGGCACGACCACAGATACGCAGTATTTT.

The chain joins TRBV5-4 to TRBJ1-2; D remains ambiguous. The CDR3 spans 13 residues. With 5 bases removed from V and 4 bases from J, the gap between germline ends came to 12 bases. From germline, CDR1 is SGHNT and CDR2 YYREEE (reference sequence). In DNA, the CDR3 is TGTGCCAGCAGACAGCAGGAGATCTATGGCTACACCTTC. Its protein is CASRQQEIYGYTF.

The chain recombines TRBV7-3 with TRBJ2-2; 8 nucleotides match TRBD2. The CDR3 spans 17 residues. CDR1 SGHTA and CDR2 FQGTGA come from the germline V gene. The V segment lost 1 base and the J segment 6 bases; nucleotides outside the gene matches: 10. The CDR3 loop is CASSLMMGTRLAGELFF. The CDR3 DNA reads as TGTGCCAGCAGCTTAATGATGGGGACTAGGCTGGCCGGGGAGCTGTTTTTT.

The J gene is TRBJ1-6, the V gene TRBV7-9; D not resolved. Germline loops: CDR1 SEHNR, CDR2 FQNEAQ (reference sequence). Trimming removed 5 bases from V and 6 bases from J, with 5 bases in between. The CDR3 contains 12 residues. CDR3 loop: CASSLANSPLHF. DNA of the CDR3: TGTGCCAGCAGCCTCGCTAATTCACCCCTCCACTTT.

This rearrangement joins TRBV27 to TRBJ2-1; TRBD2 agrees at 11 bases. The length of the CDR3 is 13 residues. V shed 8 bases and J 10 bases; nucleotides not matched to a gene: 7. Germline CDR1 reads MNHEY; CDR2 reads SMNVEV (reference sequence). CDR3 nucleotide sequence: TGTGCCAGCGCGACTAGCGGGGCTTGGGAGCAGTTCTTC. It codes for CASATSGAWEQFF.

The chain has TRBV10-1 and TRBJ2-1, with TRBD2 matching over 12 bases. J was trimmed by 5 bases and V by 4 bases; bases with no gene match: 6. The CDR3 is 16 residues long. Germline V lookup: CDR1 WNHNN, CDR2 SYGVQD (reference sequence). The CDR3 is CASSVTSGGGNNEQFF. CDR3 DNA sequence: TGCGCCAGCAGTGTGACTAGCGGGGGCGGTAACAATGAGCAGTTCTTC.

The rearrangement joins TRBV4-1 to TRBJ1-1; D not certain. The CDR3 is made up of 14 amino acids. Germline V CDR1 and CDR2: MGHRA, YSYEKL. V gave up 3 bases and J gave up 5 bases, with 13 bases separating them. The CDR3 DNA sequence: TGCGCCAGCAGCCAGTTCAGCCCGGGGACTGAAGCTTTCTTT. Its translation: CASSQFSPGTEAFF.

This clone was seen a single time. The V gene is TRBV19, the J gene TRBJ2-1, with D possibly being TRBD1 (6 bases). Germline loops: CDR1 LNHDA, CDR2 SQIVND (reference sequence). The CDR3 length is 16 residues. Trimming took 5 bases from V and 4 from J, leaving 18 bases between them. CDR3 residues: CASSLLQGMGYNEQFF. The CDR3 nucleotides read TGTGCCAGTAGTCTTCTCCAGGGGATGGGTTACAATGAGCAGTTCTTC.

The V call is TRBV7-2, the J call TRBJ1-4; D gene uncertain. Germline values: CDR1 SGHTA, CDR2 FQGNSA. The CDR3 extends over 14 amino acids. Trimming shortened V by 3 bases and J by 5 bases, and 10 bases separated the two germline ends. The CDR3 sequence is CASSLTGYNEKLFF. The CDR3 coding sequence is TGTGCCAGCAGCTTGACGGGATACAATGAAAAACTGTTTTTT.